This TCR beta chain stems from a study of blood T cell repertoires in COVID-19. On the study more broadly: Acute-phase and convalescent COVID-19 samples originated in the United States, Italy and Spain. PBMCs, B-cell-depleted T cells, or T cells provided the cDNA or gDNA that made up the material.

Per the germline V gene, CDR1 is SGHVS and CDR2 is FQNEAQ. The CDR3 has 20 residues. A Seattle source enrolled patients during active infection and followed them longitudinally. Points on this clone: The junction shows a germline mismatch at one end, possibly a read error.

Original methodology: Estimated nucleated cell counts came from reference gene primer amplification. Some clones are missing from TCRdb's copy, which holds only in-frame ones; the method was immunoSEQ multiplex PCR. Clone size and the V and J calls come from that table; the DNA yielded D and trimming. The table has roughly 140,000 clones, approximately 85% seen once. This receptor was taken from a woman aged 55-69 years with COVID-19, enrolled during active disease. Sequenced material: peripheral blood. The gene calls are TRBV7-8 and TRBJ2-7, with TRBD1 identical over 11 bases. The CDR3 protein is CACSSLSRDRGTRGAYEQYF. CDR3 nucleotides: TGTGCCTGCAGCAGCTTGTCCCGGGACAGGGGGACCCGAGGGGCCTACGAGCAGTACTTC. Supplemented by reference TRBV7-8 and TRBJ2-7, the full variable domain reads GAGVSQSPRYKVAKRGQDVALRCDPISGHVSLFWYQQALGQGPEFLTYFQNEAQLDKSGLPSDRFFAERPEGSVSTLKIQRTQQEDSAVYLCACSSLSRDRGTRGAYEQYFGPGTRLTVT.